This T cell receptor (beta chain) derives from a study of T cells expressing NK-cell markers. Background on the study: The sequencing cohort of eight donors included seven HCMV-seropositive individuals and one seronegative individual.

Study results and caveats: NKG2C+ dominant clonotype frequencies in a handful of donors were roughly 1.0-7.5% of CD8+ T cells. These clonotypes additionally ranked first within the CD3+CD56-NKG2C+ fraction of a few donors.

CDR1 is SGHRS and CDR2 is YFSETQ in the germline V gene. The CDR3 extends over 15 amino acids. On this clonotype: No antigen is known for it.

5'RACE template switching built TCR beta cDNA with unique molecular identifiers. TCRdb reworked the 5' RACE reads into one entry per CDR3 protein, no DNA. In all, the sample yields hundreds of thousands of distinct CDR3 sequences. The chain links TRBV5-1 to TRBJ1-5; absent DNA, TCRdb's TRBD1 call cannot be checked. Sequencing input: blood T cells: a sorted CD56 or NKG2C T cell subset, CD4+ or CD8+ T cells, or bulk PBMC T cells (not recorded which). The receptor was derived from a man aged 18-69 years in good health. The CDR3 reads CASSLITGGDQPQHF.